Described below is a single T cell receptor (beta chain) sequence and its context. Its matching antigen is unknown. This specimen comes from a study of neoadjuvant anti-PD-1 for oral cavity cancer. For the study at large: Non-progressing patients received a fourth nivolumab dose near day 43, then surgery on days 50-56. General study points: Greater tumor shrinkage accompanied bigger post-treatment sizes of preexisting clones. With a few patients per group, TCR findings need larger cohorts.

Generated by immunoSEQ multiplex PCR, the TCRdb table keeps only in-frame clones and is missing some. The sample has tens of thousands of clones, roughly 29% seen once. CDR3 length: 14 residues. CDR1 is SGHNT, CDR2 YYREEE, per germline (reference sequence). Unmatched junction bases numbered 6, after V lost 4 bases and J lost 2 bases. Time point given: after neoadjuvant nivolumab, at surgical resection. The patients had HPV-negative, locally advanced oral cavity squamous cell carcinoma. The sample consisted of tumor tissue, taken after nivolumab (anti-PD-1) treatment. The rearrangement uses TRBV5-4 and TRBJ2-7, with 7 bases identical to TRBD2. This receptor was identified in a person aged 40-85 years with oral cavity squamous cell carcinoma. CDR3 region: CASSDSGTAYEQYF. In DNA, the CDR3 is TGTGCCAGCAGCGACAGCGGGACGGCCTACGAGCAGTACTTC.